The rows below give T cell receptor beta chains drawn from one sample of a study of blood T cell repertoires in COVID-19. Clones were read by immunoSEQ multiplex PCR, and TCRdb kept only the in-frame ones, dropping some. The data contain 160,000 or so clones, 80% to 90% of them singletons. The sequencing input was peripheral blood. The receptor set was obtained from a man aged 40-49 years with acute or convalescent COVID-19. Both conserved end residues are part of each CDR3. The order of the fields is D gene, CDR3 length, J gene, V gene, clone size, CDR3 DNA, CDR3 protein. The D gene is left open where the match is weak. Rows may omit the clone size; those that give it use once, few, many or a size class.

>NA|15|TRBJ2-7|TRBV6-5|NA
TGTGCCAGCAGACCTACCGGGGATCCCTCCTACGAGCAGTACTTC
CASRPTGDPSYEQYF
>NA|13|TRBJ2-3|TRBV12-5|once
TGTGCTAGTGGTGCTAGCGGCACAGATACGCAGTATTTT
CASGASGTDTQYF
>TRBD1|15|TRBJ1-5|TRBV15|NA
TGTGCCACCAGCAGAGTTGGCGGGACAGGTCAGCCCCAGCATTTT
CATSRVGGTGQPQHF
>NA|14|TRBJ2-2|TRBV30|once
TGTGCCTGGAGTATGGGGCTAAGCACCGGGGAGCTGTTTTTT
CAWSMGLSTGELFF
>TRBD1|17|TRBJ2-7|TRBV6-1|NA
TGTGCCAGCAGTGTCAGTTACAGGGGGCTTGGGGGGTACGAGCAGTACTTC
CASSVSYRGLGGYEQYF
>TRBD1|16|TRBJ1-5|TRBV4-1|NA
TGCGCCAGCAGCCAAGAGTTGGGACAGAGGGGTCAGCCCCAGCATTTT
CASSQELGQRGQPQHF
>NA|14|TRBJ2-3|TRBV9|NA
TGTGCCAGCAGCGTAATTCCGGGGTCAGATACGCAGTATTTT
CASSVIPGSDTQYF
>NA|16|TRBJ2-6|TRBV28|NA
TGTGCCAGCAGTTGGGCAGCTATCTCTGGGGCCAACGTCCTGACTTTC
CASSWAAISGANVLTF
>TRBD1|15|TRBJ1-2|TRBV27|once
TGTGCCAGCAGTCTTACCCACGACAGGGCCTATGGCTACACCTTC
CASSLTHDRAYGYTF
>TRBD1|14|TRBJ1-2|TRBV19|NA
TGTGCCAGTAGCCAACCGGGACAGGGGCATGGCTACACCTTC
CASSQPGQGHGYTF
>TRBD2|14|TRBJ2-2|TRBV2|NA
TGTGCCAGCAGGGTAGCGGGGTCTTACGGGGAGCTGTTTTTT
CASRVAGSYGELFF
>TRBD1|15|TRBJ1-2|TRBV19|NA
TGTGCCAGTAGTACTTCGGGACAGGGGGCTTTGGGCTACACCTTC
CASSTSGQGALGYTF
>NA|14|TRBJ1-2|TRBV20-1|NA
TGCAGTGCTAGTCAGGGACTACTTAACTATGGCTACACCTTC
CSASQGLLNYGYTF
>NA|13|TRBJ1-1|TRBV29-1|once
TGCAGCGTGAATGTCCTTAACTACAACGAAGCTTTCTTT
CSVNVLNYNEAFF
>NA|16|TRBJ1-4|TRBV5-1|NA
TGCGCCAGCAGCTTGTCTTGGGGGGCAACTAATGAAAAACTGTTTTTT
CASSLSWGATNEKLFF
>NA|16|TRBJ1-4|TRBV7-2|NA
TGTGCCAGCAGCGCCTCCGGGGGGGGGCTGGGGGAAAAACTGTTTTTT
CASSASGGGLGEKLFF
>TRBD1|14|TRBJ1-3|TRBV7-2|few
TGTGCCAGCAGCACAGGGGGCGCGGGAAACACCATATATTTT
CASSTGGAGNTIYF
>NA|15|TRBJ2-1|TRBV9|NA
TGTGCCAGCAGCGTATTTCCGGGATCCTACAATGAGCAGTTCTTC
CASSVFPGSYNEQFF
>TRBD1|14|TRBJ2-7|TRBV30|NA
TGTGCCTGGAGTCCAGGGACAGGGGATCAGCAGCAGTACTTC
CAWSPGTGDQQQYF
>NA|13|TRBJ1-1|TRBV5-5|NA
TGTGCCAGCAGCTGGGGAGCGATGGGGGCGGCTTTCTTT
CASSWGAMGAAFF
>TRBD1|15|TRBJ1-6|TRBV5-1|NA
TGCGCCAGCAGCTTACTGGGACAGGGAACTTCACCCCTCCACTTT
CASSLLGQGTSPLHF
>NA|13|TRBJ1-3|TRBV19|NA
TGTGCCAGTAGTGAGGGGGTAGGAAACACCATATATTTT
CASSEGVGNTIYF
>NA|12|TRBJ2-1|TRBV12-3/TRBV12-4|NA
TGTGCCAGCAGTTTGGGACTCAATGAGCAGTTCTTC
CASSLGLNEQFF
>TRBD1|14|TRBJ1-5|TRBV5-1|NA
TGCGCCAGCAGCACGGGGACAGGGACGCAGCCCCAGCATTTT
CASSTGTGTQPQHF
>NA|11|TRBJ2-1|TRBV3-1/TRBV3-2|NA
TGTGCCAGCGGTTCCTCGGGGGAGCAGTTCTTC
CASGSSGEQFF
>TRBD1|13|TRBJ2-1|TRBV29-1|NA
TGCAGCGTCCAGGGGGCTTTAACGGATGAGCAGTTCTTC
CSVQGALTDEQFF
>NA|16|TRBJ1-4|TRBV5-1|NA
TGCGCCAGCAGCTTGGGACCCCGTGGAGATAATGAAAAACTGTTTTTT
CASSLGPRGDNEKLFF
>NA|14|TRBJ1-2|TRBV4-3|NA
TGCGCCAGCAGCCAAGATAGGGGGTCTCGTGGCTACACCTTC
CASSQDRGSRGYTF
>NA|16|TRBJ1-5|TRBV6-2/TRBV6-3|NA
TGTGCCAGCAGTTACGCTCCCGGCCAGGTAAATCAGCCCCAGCATTTT
CASSYAPGQVNQPQHF
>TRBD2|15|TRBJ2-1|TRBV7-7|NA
TGTGCCAGCAGCTTAGAGGCGGGGGGGATGAATGAGCAGTTCTTC
CASSLEAGGMNEQFF
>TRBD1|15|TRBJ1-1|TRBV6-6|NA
TGTGCCAGCAGTCCCGGGGGCAGGGGGCCAAGCGGAGCTTTCTTT
CASSPGGRGPSGAFF
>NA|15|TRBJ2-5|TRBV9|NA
TGTGCCAGCAGCGTAGGGGGCAGCCTACAAGAGACCCAGTACTTC
CASSVGGSLQETQYF
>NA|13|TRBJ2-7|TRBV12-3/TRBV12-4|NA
TGTGCCAGCAGTTTTGGACAGAGCTACGAGCAGTACTTC
CASSFGQSYEQYF
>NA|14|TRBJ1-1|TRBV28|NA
TGTGCCAGCAGTTTTGGCCCCACGGGGACTGAAGCTTTCTTT
CASSFGPTGTEAFF
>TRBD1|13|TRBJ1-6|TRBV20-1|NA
TGCAGTGCTAGTCACAGGGGGAATTCACCCCTCCACTTT
CSASHRGNSPLHF
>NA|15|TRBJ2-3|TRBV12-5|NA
TGTGCTAGTGGTCCCTACGAGGGGGTAGTTTATACGCAGTATTTT
CASGPYEGVVYTQYF
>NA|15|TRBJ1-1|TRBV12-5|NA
TGTGCTAGTGGTTCGGGGGATGACAGTAACACTGAAGCTTTCTTT
CASGSGDDSNTEAFF
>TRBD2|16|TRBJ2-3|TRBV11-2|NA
TGTGCCACCGCCATTACAGCGGGGGGGCTCTTAGATACGCAGTATTTT
CATAITAGGLLDTQYF
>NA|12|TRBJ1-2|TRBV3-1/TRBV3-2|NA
TGTGCCAGCAGCCGCCTAAGGGGCGGCTACACCTTC
CASSRLRGGYTF
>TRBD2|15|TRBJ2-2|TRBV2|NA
TGTGCCAGCAGTTCGGCGGGGGGGCCATCCGGGGAGCTGTTTTTT
CASSSAGGPSGELFF
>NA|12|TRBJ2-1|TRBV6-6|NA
TGTGCCAGCAGTTACCAGGTGGTGACCCGGTTCTTC
CASSYQVVTRFF
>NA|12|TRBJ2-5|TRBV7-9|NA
TGTGCCAGCAGCCGGCAGGGGGAGACCCAGTACTTC
CASSRQGETQYF
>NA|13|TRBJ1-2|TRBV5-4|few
TGTGCCAGCAGCGCGACCAGGCAGTATGGCTACACCTTC
CASSATRQYGYTF
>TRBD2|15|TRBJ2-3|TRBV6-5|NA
TGTGCCAGCAGTCCAGCTAGCGGGGGTAGAGATACGCAGTATTTT
CASSPASGGRDTQYF
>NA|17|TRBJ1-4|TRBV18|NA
TGTGCCAGCTCACCCACGGGATCCCGGGCCGGAGGTGAAAAACTGTTTTTT
CASSPTGSRAGGEKLFF
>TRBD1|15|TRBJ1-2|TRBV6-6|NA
TGTGCCACCTCAGAAATACAGGGGGCGGGGTACGGCTACACCTTC
CATSEIQGAGYGYTF
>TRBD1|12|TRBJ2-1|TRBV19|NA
TGTGCCACTCTACAGGGGGCAGGTGTGTGGTTCTTC
CATLQGAGVWFF
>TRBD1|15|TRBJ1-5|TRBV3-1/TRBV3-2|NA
TGTGCCAGCAGCCAGGGGGACAGGGACAATCAGCCCCAGCATTTT
CASSQGDRDNQPQHF
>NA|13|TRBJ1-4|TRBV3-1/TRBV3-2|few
TGTGCCAGCAGCCGTCCGTTGGAGGAAAAACTGTTTTTT
CASSRPLEEKLFF
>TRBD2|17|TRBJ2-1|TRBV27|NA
TGTGCCAGCAGTTTATTAGCGGGGGGGAGCTCCTACAATGAGCAGTTCTTC
CASSLLAGGSSYNEQFF